The T cell receptor beta chain under discussion was sequenced for a study of CD8+CD57+ T cells in acquired aplastic anemia. Study overall: On average, sorted CD4+ and CD8+ cells gave roughly 2.9 ug of DNA.

Patients picked for sequencing had shown CD8+CD57+ cell expansion detected by flow cytometry. Sampling of blood occurred while the patients had still received no therapy. General study points: Approximately 30 CD8+ CDR3 sequences were shared between patients and controls.

Genomic DNA templated the TCR beta VDJ and CDR3 profiling. MiXCR, applied by TCRdb to the reads, yields one record per CDR3 protein. The sample has around 430,000 distinct CDR3 sequences, approximately 33% seen once. This clonotype was recorded many times. What it binds is unknown. The sample consisted of sorted CD4+, CD8+, or CD8+CD57+ T cells (not recorded which) from PBMCs. The sequence derives from a human donor with aplastic anemia.

This chain's CDR3 is CSASFGGTIPEAFF. The CDR3 region has the DNA TGCAGTGCTAGTTTTGGCGGCACCATCCCTGAAGCTTTCTTT. The genes are TRBV20-1 and TRBJ1-1, with no clear D. The V gene's germline CDR1 is DFQATT and CDR2 SNEGSKA (reference sequence). The CDR3 spans 14 residues. The ends were cut back, 3 bases at V and 6 bases at J, with 17 bases in the middle.